Below are 32 T cell receptor beta chains sequenced from a single sample in a study of cytomegalovirus exposure and HLA in healthy donors. Assay: immunoSEQ multiplex PCR; the TCRdb copy retains only in-frame clones and omits some. This sample has around 60,000 clones, with around 90% found just once. Input material: PBMCs. The receptors shown here come from a man aged 18 to 30 in good health and CMV-seronegative.

The rearrangement joins TRBV6-1 to TRBJ2-1; the match to TRBD2 covers 11 bases. Germline loops: CDR1 MNHNS, CDR2 SASEGT. This CDR3 has 15 residues. J gave up 7 bases and V 6 bases, and 8 bases lay outside the gene matches. CDR3 bases: TGTGCCAGCAGGGAACTAGCGGGGGAAACTAATGAGCAGTTCTTC. This encodes CASRELAGETNEQFF.

The chain links TRBV4-1 to TRBJ2-1; 12 bases match TRBD1. Germline CDR1 is MGHRA and CDR2 is YSYEKL. This CDR3 spans 16 amino acids. After removal of 1 base from V and 9 bases from J, the junction contained 7 bases not matched to a gene. CDR3 amino acids: CASSQVRDRGRGEQFF. CDR3 sequence (DNA): TGCGCCAGCAGCCAAGTTCGGGACAGGGGGCGCGGTGAGCAGTTCTTC.

In this sample, this clone turned up once. For the CDR3, the DNA is TGTGCCAGCTCACTGCGGGACAGCTACGAGCAGTACTTC. Its protein product is CASSLRDSYEQYF. V gene TRBV18 combines with J gene TRBJ2-7, with a weak D call TRBD1 (7 bases). The CDR3 spans 13 residues. V lost 4 bases to trimming and J lost 3 bases, with 10 bases between them. CDR1 KGHSH and CDR2 LQKENI come from the germline V gene.

Concerning this clone itself: The junction does not match germline at one end; this may be a read error. The chain recombines TRBV29-1 with TRBJ2-4, with 9 bases identical to TRBD1. The CDR3 is 12 amino acids. Germline assignment: CDR1 SQVTM and CDR2 ANQGSEA. The CDR3 loop is CSVYLQGAALIF. The CDR3 bases are TGCAGCGTTTACCTACAGGGGGCCGCCCTTATCTTC.

The gene calls are TRBV7-3 and TRBJ2-2; D not certain. CDR3 length: 16 amino acids. The V gene's germline CDR1 is SGHTA and CDR2 FQGTGA. V lost 2 bases and J 0 bases, leaving 10 bases between the germline ends. The CDR3 protein is CASSLRVATNTGELFF. CDR3 in DNA: TGTGCCAGCAGCTTACGGGTAGCTACGAACACCGGGGAGCTGTTTTTT.

For the CDR3, the DNA is TGTGCCAGCAGTTTAAGTTACAGGGGCGGTGATGAAAAACTGTTTTTT. Protein: CASSLSYRGGDEKLFF. V gene TRBV6-6 combines with J gene TRBJ1-4, with 7 positions matching TRBD1. The V segment lost 4 bases and the J segment 6 bases; nucleotides outside the gene matches: 11. The CDR3 contains 16 residues. CDR1 is MNHNY, CDR2 SVGAGI, per germline (reference sequence).

The chain combines TRBV5-5 with TRBJ1-5, with a possible D match to TRBD1 (5 bases). Germline V gene lookup returns CDR1 SGHKS and CDR2 YYEKEE (reference sequence). Trimming took off 1 base at V and 3 bases at J, with 11 bases between the two ends. The CDR3 sequence is 15 residues long. The DNA for the CDR3 is TGTGCCAGCAGCTTGATCGGCAGGGCCAATCAGCCCCAGCATTTT. Translating gives CASSLIGRANQPQHF.

V and J are TRBV5-4 and TRBJ1-1; 7 nucleotides match TRBD1. The germline V gene encodes CDR1 SGHNT and CDR2 YYREEE (reference sequence). The ends lost 1 base at V and 2 bases at J; junction bases unmatched: 8. The CDR3 is made up of 16 amino acids. CDR3 sequence: CASSLPLGTANTEAFF. The CDR3 DNA reads TGTGCCAGCAGCTTGCCCCTCGGGACAGCTAACACTGAAGCTTTCTTT.

The genes are TRBV28 and TRBJ2-7, with 8 bases matching TRBD1. Germline loops: CDR1 MDHEN, CDR2 SYDVKM. The CDR3 runs 15 residues. V dropped 6 bases and J dropped 7; count of bases not matched to a gene: 14. CDR3 nucleotide sequence: TGTGCCAGCAGCCTTAGGCTCCAGGGGGCTGGGGAGCAGTACTTC. It translates to CASSLRLQGAGEQYF.

The CDR3 region is CASSVGQGPYEQYF. CDR3 nucleotides: TGTGCCAGCAGCGTGGGACAGGGACCCTACGAGCAGTACTTC. This sequence joins TRBV5-4 and TRBJ2-7; 9 bases match TRBD1. The germline V gene has CDR1 SGHNT and CDR2 YYREEE (reference sequence). The trim removed 4 bases at V and 2 bases at J, leaving 4 bases unmatched. The CDR3 totals 14 residues.

As DNA, the CDR3 is TGTGCCAGCACCCTAAACCAGGGGTTTGAGCAGTTCTTC. Translation: CASTLNQGFEQFF. V usage is TRBV7-9 and J usage is TRBJ2-1; D may be TRBD1 (6 bases). CDR3 length equals 13 residues. The V gene's germline CDR1 is SEHNR and CDR2 FQNEAQ (reference sequence). The V end was cut by 7 bases, the J end by 9 bases, with 16 bases between.

The gene calls are TRBV19 and TRBJ1-5; possibly TRBD1 for D (6 bases). The CDR3 is 17 amino acids. Germline CDR1 and CDR2: LNHDA and SQIVND (reference sequence). Trimming pared 6 bases from V and 0 bases from J, leaving 18 bases between. The CDR3 loop is CASRSRPGGASNQPQHF. The DNA for the CDR3 is TGTGCCAGTAGGTCTCGTCCCGGGGGGGCTAGCAATCAGCCCCAGCATTTT.

The V and J genes are TRBV30 and TRBJ1-1, with a possible D match to TRBD1 (6 bases). The V gene lost 1 base and the J gene lost 3 bases, with 9 bases spanning the gap. This CDR3 is built from 13 residues. CDR1 is GTSNPN, CDR2 SVGIG, per germline (reference sequence). CDR3 region: CAWSDRADTEAFF. In DNA form, the CDR3 reads TGTGCCTGGAGTGACAGGGCGGACACTGAAGCTTTCTTT. The full variable domain, with the rest looked up from reference TRBV30 and TRBJ1-1, is SQTIHQWPATLVQPVGSPLSLECTVEGTSNPNLYWYRQAAGRGLQLLFYSVGIGQISSEVPQNLSASRPQDRQFILSSKKLLLSDSGFYLCAWSDRADTEAFFGQGTRLTVV.

The rearrangement links TRBV19 to TRBJ1-2; 7 bases are a match to TRBD1. The CDR3 is 13 residues long. Germline CDR1 LNHDA, CDR2 SQIVND (reference sequence). Unmatched junction bases numbered 4, after V lost 5 bases and J lost 4 bases. CDR3 sequence reads: CASSVDRAYGYTF. The CDR3 coding sequence is TGTGCCAGTAGTGTCGACAGGGCCTATGGCTACACCTTC.

The chain employs TRBV5-1 and TRBJ2-5; D possibly corresponds to TRBD2 (5 bases). Germline CDR1 reads SGHRS; CDR2 reads YFSETQ. V was cut by 4 bases and J by 2 bases, with 12 bases left in between. The CDR3 totals 14 residues. The CDR3 protein is CASSNGGGQETQYF. CDR3 nucleotides: TGCGCCAGCAGCAATGGAGGTGGACAAGAGACCCAGTACTTC.

The chain combines TRBV30 with TRBJ1-1; D perhaps matches TRBD1 (5 bases). Trimming left V 3 bases short and J 5 bases short, with 13 bases between. From germline, CDR1 is GTSNPN and CDR2 SVGIG (reference sequence). The CDR3 contains 13 residues. The CDR3 is CAWSAGGQTEAFF. The CDR3 bases are TGTGCCTGGAGCGCGGGGGGTCAAACTGAAGCTTTCTTT.

The J gene is TRBJ1-2, the V gene TRBV5-6; D gene uncertain. This CDR3 is built from 16 residues. CDR1 SGHDT and CDR2 YYEEEE come from the germline V gene. With 4 bases removed from V and 8 bases from J, the gap between germline ends came to 24 bases. The CDR3 bases are TGTGCCAGCAGCCCCGTTTTTATGCCCGTCGGGGAAGGCTACACCTTC. Translation gives CASSPVFMPVGEGYTF.

The chain joins TRBV18 to TRBJ1-3; a weak D match, TRBD1 (6 bases). Trimming pared 6 bases from V and 4 bases from J, leaving 13 bases between. The germline CDR1 and CDR2 sequences are KGHSH and LQKENI. The CDR3 contains 14 residues. The CDR3 bases are TGTGCCAGCTCCTTACAGGGCTCCGGAAACACCATATATTTT. The encoded protein is CASSLQGSGNTIYF.

This chain connects TRBV7-6 to TRBJ1-2, with 11 bases aligning to TRBD1. Germline V CDR1 and CDR2: SGHVS, FNYEAQ. Trimming cost V 5 bases and J 8 bases; bases outside gene matches: 10. The CDR3 consists of 15 residues. The CDR3 sequence: CASSPGTGGYWGYTF. As DNA, the CDR3 is TGTGCCAGCAGCCCTGGGACAGGGGGGTATTGGGGCTACACCTTC.

This rearrangement joins TRBV9 to TRBJ2-1; tentative D call: TRBD2 (6 bases). The CDR3 has 15 amino acids. The ends were cut back, 4 bases at V and 5 bases at J, with 16 bases in the middle. In germline, CDR1 is SGDLS, CDR2 YYNGEE. For the CDR3, the DNA is TGTGCCAGCAGCACGGGACTCAAATTGGACAATGAGCAGTTCTTC. It yields the protein CASSTGLKLDNEQFF.

This clone was picked up one time. The rearrangement uses TRBV5-8 and TRBJ2-3, with 13 bases identical to TRBD2. The CDR3 covers 16 residues. The germline gives CDR1 SGHTS, CDR2 YDEGEE. Trimming removed 4 bases from V and 4 bases from J; junction bases left unmatched: 6. CDR3: CASSAGLAGEADTQYF. The CDR3, as DNA: TGTGCCAGCAGCGCCGGACTAGCGGGAGAGGCAGATACGCAGTATTTT.

V and J are TRBV15 and TRBJ2-7, with 8 positions matching TRBD2. CDR1 is LNHNV, CDR2 YYDKDF, per germline (reference sequence). The length of the CDR3 is 20 residues. The J segment lost 1 base and the V segment lost 1 base, leaving 18 bases of the junction unmatched. The CDR3 loop reads CATSRVAVGWAGGSSYEQYF. The CDR3 DNA follows: TGTGCCACCAGCAGAGTAGCCGTGGGATGGGCGGGAGGTTCGTCCTACGAGCAGTACTTC.

This rearrangement joins TRBV21-1 to TRBJ2-1; TRBD2 reflects the table's D call only, with no check against the DNA. TRBV21-1 is assigned pseudogene status. This CDR3 contains 17 residues. CDR3 DNA: TGTGCCAGCAGCCCCCGTGGCCCGGTCGGGTCGAACAATGAGCAGTTCTTC. Translation: CASSPRGPVGSNNEQFF.

The chain recombines TRBV6-5 with TRBJ2-2, with TRBD1 as a possible D gene (6 bases). Per the germline V gene, CDR1 is MNHEY and CDR2 is SVGAGI. This CDR3 comprises 15 residues. Trimming removed 6 bases at V and 7 bases at J, with 18 bases between. CDR3 sequence (DNA): TGTGCCAGCAGCGGGGACACCGGGTTGAGCGGGGAGCTGTTTTTT. Translation: CASSGDTGLSGELFF.

This chain uses TRBV7-9 with TRBJ1-5; D may be TRBD1 (5 bases). This CDR3 is built from 18 residues. Trimming cost V 0 bases and J 5 bases, with 20 bases left between them. Germline-derived CDR1 and CDR2 are SEHNR and FQNEAQ (reference sequence). The CDR3 reads CASSLAKITGEDHQPQHF. The CDR3 region has the DNA TGTGCCAGCAGCTTAGCGAAAATAACAGGTGAGGACCATCAGCCCCAGCATTTT. The whole variable domain, remainder taken from reference TRBV7-9 and TRBJ1-5, is DTGVSQNPRHKITKRGQNVTFRCDPISEHNRLYWYRQTLGQGPEFLTYFQNEAQLEKSRLLSDRFSAERPKGSFSTLEIQRTEQGDSAMYLCASSLAKITGEDHQPQHFGDGTRLSIL.

This chain uses TRBV28 with TRBJ2-7; weak D call: TRBD1 (5 bases). With 6 bases removed from V and 3 bases from J, the gap between germline ends came to 21 bases. From germline, CDR1 is MDHEN and CDR2 SYDVKM. This CDR3 is built from 16 residues. CDR3 coding DNA: TGTGCCAGCAGCTTGACGACAGAGCGTTTGAACTACGAGCAGTACTTC. It codes for CASSLTTERLNYEQYF.

This chain connects TRBV30 to TRBJ2-2; D unclear. The CDR3 runs to 14 residues. Germline assignment: CDR1 GTSNPN and CDR2 SVGIG (reference sequence). V lost 5 bases, J lost 2 bases, and 12 bases lay in between. CDR3 sequence reads: CAWGVLLNTGELFF. The CDR3 DNA is TGTGCCTGGGGAGTTTTACTAAACACCGGGGAGCTGTTTTTT.

The rearrangement links TRBV28 to TRBJ2-3; the D is unclear. Germline V CDR1 and CDR2: MDHEN, SYDVKM. The CDR3 has 16 amino acids. V gave up 3 bases and J gave up 2 bases, with 15 bases separating them. The CDR3 coding sequence is TGTGCCAGCAGTTTGCTTACCGGGTCCTACACAGATACGCAGTATTTT. It codes for CASSLLTGSYTDTQYF.

V usage is TRBV5-4 and J usage is TRBJ2-5, with TRBD2 matching 9 bases. Germline assignment: CDR1 SGHNT and CDR2 YYREEE (reference sequence). The V gene end was trimmed by 3 bases and the J gene end by 3 bases; junction bases not matched to a gene: 9. The CDR3 contains 16 residues. CDR3 DNA: TGTGCCAGCAGCTCGGGACTAGCTGACGTTGAAGAGACCCAGTACTTC. Its translation is CASSSGLADVEETQYF.

The V gene is TRBV10-3, the J gene TRBJ1-2; tentatively, D is TRBD1 (5 bases). CDR3 length: 12 residues. Germline values: CDR1 ENHRY, CDR2 SYGVKD. The V gene lost 2 bases and the J gene lost 5 bases, with 6 bases spanning the gap. The DNA of the CDR3 is TGTGCCATCAGTGAGCAGGGTTATGGCTACACCTTC. Translating it yields CAISEQGYGYTF.

This chain connects TRBV2 to TRBJ2-5, with D perhaps TRBD2 (5 bases). The length of the CDR3 is 13 residues. V lost 3 bases and J lost 10, with 15 bases in between. Germline CDR1 reads SNHLY; CDR2 reads FYNNEI. CDR3 in DNA: TGTGCCAGCAGTGAGGAGGAGAGCATCATCCAGTACTTC. This codes for CASSEEESIIQYF.

J is TRBJ2-7 and V is TRBV9; 8 nucleotides align to TRBD2. The germline V gene has CDR1 SGDLS and CDR2 YYNGEE. This CDR3 spans 16 amino acids. Germline trimming cut 3 bases from V and 4 bases from J; bases unmatched to any gene: 12. CDR3 residues: CASSAKREPYTYEQYF. DNA of the CDR3: TGTGCCAGCAGCGCAAAGCGGGAGCCCTACACATACGAGCAGTACTTC.